Listed below are T cell receptor beta chains from one sample, sequenced in a study of T cell changes during pregnancy in multiple sclerosis. Sequenced by immunoSEQ multiplex PCR; TCRdb stores in-frame clones only, minus some. The sample contains 35,000 to 50,000 clones, 88% of which appear only once. The starting material was CD4+ T cells from peripheral blood mononuclear cells, obtained in the second trimester of pregnancy. Receptor source: a female donor with multiple sclerosis, enrolled in a pregnancy study. Both conserved end residues are part of each CDR3. The order of the fields is V gene, J gene, D gene, clone size, CDR3 protein. A D gene is named only where the DNA matches it firmly. Clone sizes are given selectively: once, few, many, or a class where the clone is expanded.

TRBV2	TRBJ2-1	TRBD1	-	CASRILRTGISPVSRYNEQFF
TRBV19	TRBJ1-4	-	-	CASSVDSFPNEKLFF
TRBV15	TRBJ2-4	TRBD1	-	CATSGLQGAKNIQYF
TRBV11-2	TRBJ2-5	TRBD2	-	CASSLGTSGILETQYF
TRBV5-8	TRBJ2-5	TRBD2	-	CASSLGLAGASGETQYF
TRBV5-5	TRBJ2-7	TRBD2	-	CASSSDPTAGGPPYEQYF
TRBV4-2	TRBJ2-7	-	-	CASSQETQGPYEQYF
TRBV6-1	TRBJ2-3	-	-	CASSEKDRQRTDTQYF
TRBV5-1	TRBJ2-2	-	-	CASKPLGNTGELFF
TRBV6-6	TRBJ1-3	TRBD1	-	CASRDRDGGNTIYF
TRBV29-1	TRBJ2-6	-	-	CSADTGANVLTF
TRBV6-1	TRBJ1-2	-	-	CASTVGQGVGGYTF
TRBV29-1	TRBJ2-3	TRBD2	-	CSYGGGTDTQYF
TRBV28	TRBJ2-2	-	once	CASIAGGNTGELFF
TRBV2	TRBJ2-6	TRBD1	-	CASSDRGGSTGANVLTF
TRBV13	TRBJ1-3	-	few	CASSNLPGGIYF
TRBV15	TRBJ2-1	TRBD2	-	CATSRVTSGATEQFF
TRBV6-1	TRBJ1-2	-	few	CASSEAGPTGRRYGGYTF
TRBV5-1	TRBJ2-2	-	-	CASSFSLGRVVPNTGELFF
TRBV1	TRBJ1-5	-	medium-sized	CTSSQLKKGENQPQHF
TRBV7-2	TRBJ2-5	TRBD1	-	CASSLARGTGGRETQYF
TRBV2	TRBJ2-5	-	-	CASSVTSKETQYF
TRBV30	TRBJ1-2	TRBD1	-	CAWTVRGRGNYGYTF
TRBV21-1	TRBJ1-1	-	-	CASSKGEGSRANTEAFF
TRBV28	TRBJ2-4	TRBD1	once	CASSFSGTGSAKNIQYF
TRBV9	TRBJ2-7	TRBD1	-	CASSPQGQGIYEQYF
TRBV7-2	TRBJ2-3	-	-	CASSLYPGGPDTQYF
TRBV2	TRBJ1-5	TRBD1	-	CASASGQGHQPQHF
TRBV30	TRBJ2-2	TRBD2	-	CAWSATGTSGFANTGELFF
TRBV7-7	TRBJ1-1	TRBD1	-	CASGQGRTEAFF
TRBV2	TRBJ1-2	-	many	CASSEVQGRAGYTF
TRBV5-1	TRBJ2-7	-	once	CASSSSGISYEQYF
TRBV28	TRBJ2-6	-	-	CASSLWRVGANVLTF
TRBV7-6	TRBJ2-1	-	-	CASSLFSIDEQFF
TRBV6-1	TRBJ2-6	TRBD2	-	CAMRGAGANVLTF
TRBV11-2	TRBJ2-4	TRBD1	-	CASSLHPGQGNIQYF
TRBV5-1	TRBJ2-7	TRBD2	-	CASSRMETSGVPYEQYF
TRBV9	TRBJ1-2	-	-	CASSVRSLQGKGDGYTF
TRBV6-5	TRBJ2-7	TRBD2	-	CASSYNTSGSDEQYF
TRBV9	TRBJ2-1	TRBD2	-	CASSWGLAGMNEQFF
TRBV19	TRBJ1-2	TRBD1	-	CASRDRGRGYTF
TRBV6-1	TRBJ1-3	-	-	CASSETTVPGNTIYF
TRBV28	TRBJ2-1	-	-	CASSWSSGYNEQFF
TRBV5-1	TRBJ2-1	TRBD1	-	CASTSIQTGSHNEQFF
TRBV27	TRBJ2-2	TRBD2	-	CASSPFSGMTGELFF
TRBV6-5	TRBJ2-3	TRBD1	-	CASRPGTGPTDTQYF
TRBV2	TRBJ2-3	TRBD2	few	CASRALAGGGADTQYF
TRBV18	TRBJ1-5	TRBD1	-	CASSPTGGPYSNQPQHF
TRBV28	TRBJ1-4	-	-	CASSSGEGPGEKLFF
TRBV5-4	TRBJ2-6	-	-	CASSRPQGAGANVLTF
TRBV6-5	TRBJ2-5	TRBD2	-	CASSSGLAAQQETQYF